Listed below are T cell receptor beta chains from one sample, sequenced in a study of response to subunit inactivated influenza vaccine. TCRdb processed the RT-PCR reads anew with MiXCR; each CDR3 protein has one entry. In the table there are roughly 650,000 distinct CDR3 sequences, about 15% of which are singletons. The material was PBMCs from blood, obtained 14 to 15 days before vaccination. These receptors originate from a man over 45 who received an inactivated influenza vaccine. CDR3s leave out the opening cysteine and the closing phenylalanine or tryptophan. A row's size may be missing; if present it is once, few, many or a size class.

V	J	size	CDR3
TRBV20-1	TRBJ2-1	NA	SARVNLLSYNEQF
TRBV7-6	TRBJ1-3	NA	ASSLGHLSSGNTIY
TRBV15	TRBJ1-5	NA	ATSRGGEDQPQH
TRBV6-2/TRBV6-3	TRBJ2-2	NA	ASTQGARNTGELF
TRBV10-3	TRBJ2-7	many	AISDRLAGGDYEQY
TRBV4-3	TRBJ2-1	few	ASSDNLGGRDEQF
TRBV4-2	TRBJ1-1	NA	ASSQDPWSNTEAF
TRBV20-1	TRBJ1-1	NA	SARDRGALPSEAF
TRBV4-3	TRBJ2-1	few	ASSQAGAHNEQF
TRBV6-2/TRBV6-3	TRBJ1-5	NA	ASSWLWGQPQH
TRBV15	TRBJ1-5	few	ATSREGINQPQH
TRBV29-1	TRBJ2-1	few	SVAPLNEQF
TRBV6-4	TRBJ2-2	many	ASTDSIPTGELF
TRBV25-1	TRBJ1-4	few	ASSAGLSGKLF
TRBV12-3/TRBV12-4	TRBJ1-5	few	ASTGTGIHQPQH
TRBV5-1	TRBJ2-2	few	ASSQGQTSTGELF
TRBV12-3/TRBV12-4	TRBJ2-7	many	ASSFAGSSRGRKYEQY
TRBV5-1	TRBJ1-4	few	ASSLATGHQEKLF
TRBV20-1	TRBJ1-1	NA	SARPDMNTEAF
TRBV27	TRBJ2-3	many	ASSRAGTVFVTDTQY
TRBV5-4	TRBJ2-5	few	ASSFPGAETQY
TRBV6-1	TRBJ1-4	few	ASTNNPEKLF
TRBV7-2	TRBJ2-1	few	ASSGVAGSYNEQF
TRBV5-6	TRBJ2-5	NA	ASSFIVEETQY
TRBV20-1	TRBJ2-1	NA	SARIGVSYNEQF
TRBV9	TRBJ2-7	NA	ASSASGTETYEQY
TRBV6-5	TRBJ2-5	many	ASSYSYSGRETQY
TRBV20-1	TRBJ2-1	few	SVTAGPSSYNEQF
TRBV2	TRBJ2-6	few	ASSWAFSGANVLT
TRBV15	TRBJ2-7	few	ATSRDAGYEQY
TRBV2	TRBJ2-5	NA	ASKRMVTQETQY
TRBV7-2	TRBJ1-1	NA	ASSRGQYTEAF
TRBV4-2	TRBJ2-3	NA	ASSQTSGSRTGTDTQY
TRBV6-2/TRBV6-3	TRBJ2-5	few	ASSYTSGQETQY
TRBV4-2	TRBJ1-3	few	ASSQDRGQTGNTIY
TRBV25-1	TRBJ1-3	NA	ASSENPTTGGYTIY
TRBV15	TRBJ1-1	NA	ATSKAALGVNTEAF
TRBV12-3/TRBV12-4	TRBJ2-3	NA	ASSFGPVADTQY
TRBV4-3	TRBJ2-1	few	ASSREGYNEQF
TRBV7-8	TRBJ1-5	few	ASMGETGWGNQPQH
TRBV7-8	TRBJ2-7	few	ASSFDLTNEQY
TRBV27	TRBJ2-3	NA	ASSFVRTSGTDTQY
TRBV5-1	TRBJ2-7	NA	ASSLIGLAGSYEQY
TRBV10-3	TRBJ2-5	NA	AISTGQGVVETQY
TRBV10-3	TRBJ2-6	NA	AISADRTPSGGANVLT
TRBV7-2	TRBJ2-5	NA	ASSPQGLQGSETQS
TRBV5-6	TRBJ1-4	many	ASSRQGTNEKLF
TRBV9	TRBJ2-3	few	ASSRGGGRSSTDTQY
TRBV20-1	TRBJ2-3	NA	SARDSGRQY
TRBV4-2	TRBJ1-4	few	ASSHAGAGGAYEKLF
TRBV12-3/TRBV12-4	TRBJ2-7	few	ASTRLEGAVEQY
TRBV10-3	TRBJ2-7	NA	AIRSGTDGYEQY
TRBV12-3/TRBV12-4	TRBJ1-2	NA	ASSPAPGQGAHGYT
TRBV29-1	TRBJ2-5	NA	SVSSGTGIGETQY
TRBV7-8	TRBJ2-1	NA	ASSPKSGRWNNEQF
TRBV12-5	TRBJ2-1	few	ASGLTLQGRGEQF
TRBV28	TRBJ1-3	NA	ASRSGVRGNTIY
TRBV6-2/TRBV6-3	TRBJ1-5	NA	ASSPGGYGNQPQH
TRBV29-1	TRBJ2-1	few	SVDPSGTGGYSSLFPRGYNEQF